The 2 T cell receptor beta chains given below trace back to one sample, sequenced in a study of CD8+CD57+ T cells in acquired aplastic anemia. Genomic DNA served as template for TCR beta VDJ and CDR3 profiling. MiXCR was run by TCRdb on the reads, yielding one entry per CDR3 protein. The sample lists 150,000 to 200,000 distinct CDR3 sequences, around 65% occurring once. Material: sorted CD4+, CD8+, or CD8+CD57+ T cells (not recorded which) from PBMCs. The receptors were gathered from a human donor with severe aplastic anemia or a healthy control (not recorded which).

This clonotype has at least ten counts. The V call is TRBV19, the J call TRBJ2-7, with a weak D call TRBD1 (5 bases). Trimming took 10 bases from V and 2 from J, leaving 18 bases between them. CDR3 size: 14 residues. Germline CDR1 LNHDA, CDR2 SQIVND (reference sequence). CDR3 protein: CATGTAIGAYEQYF. CDR3 nucleotide sequence: TGTGCCACCGGAACCGCAATAGGGGCCTACGAGCAGTACTTC. Together with reference TRBV19 and TRBJ2-7, the CDR3 gives the full variable domain: DGGITQSPKYLFRKEGQNVTLSCEQNLNHDAMYWYRQDPGQGLRLIYYSQIVNDFQKGDIAEGYSVSREKKESFPLTVTSAQKNPTAFYLCATGTAIGAYEQYFGPGTRLTVT.

On this clonotype: Germline is not matched at one junction end, which may reflect a read error. V and J are TRBV2 and TRBJ1-1, with 9 bases aligning to TRBD1. This CDR3 comprises 15 residues. CDR1 and CDR2 from the germline V gene are SNHLY and FYNNEI. DNA of the CDR3: TGTGCCAGAGATCAGACAGGGGGTAGCGGCACTGAGGCTTCCTTT. Its protein product is CARDQTGGSGTEASF.